This is a list of T cell receptor beta chains from one sample in a study of metastatic and nonmetastatic thyroid tumors. MiXCR reprocessed the PCR reads for TCRdb. This repertoire shows around 29,000 clones, approximately 22% found once; its top ten account for approximately 39%. The sample was blood. These receptors all come from a female donor with papillary thyroid cancer or a benign thyroid nodule (not recorded which). Some clones in this sample may be carry-over from other donors' samples. The CDR3 runs from the conserved cysteine through the conserved F or W. Fields, in order: clone size, V gene, J gene, D gene, CDR3 protein, CDR3 DNA. D genes are given only for firm matches. Clone size appears in some rows only: once, few, many, or a class for an expanded clone.

>NA|TRBV19|TRBJ1-2|NA
CASIPRGGYGYTF
TGTGCCAGTATTCCCAGAGGAGGCTATGGCTACACCTTC
>many|TRBV20-1|TRBJ1-2|TRBD1
CSARREAGGYGYTF
TGCAGTGCTAGAAGAGAGGCAGGGGGCTATGGCTACACCTTC
>NA|TRBV6-2/TRBV6-3|TRBJ2-1|NA
CASSTGPYNEQFF
TGTGCCAGCAGTACGGGACCATACAATGAGCAGTTCTTC
>many|TRBV20-1|TRBJ2-1|TRBD2
CSAAPLAGASYNEQFF
TGCAGTGCTGCTCCTCTAGCGGGAGCCTCCTACAATGAGCAGTTCTTC
>many|TRBV10-1|TRBJ2-3|TRBD1
CASSPGTGGTDTQYF
TGCGCCAGCAGCCCCGGGACAGGTGGCACAGATACGCAGTATTTT
>many|TRBV7-2|TRBJ2-5|NA
CASSLVASQETQYF
TGTGCCAGCAGCTTAGTAGCCAGCCAAGAGACCCAGTACTTC
>NA|TRBV5-5|TRBJ1-5|NA
CASSSTQGSNQPQHF
TGTGCCAGCAGCTCAACACAGGGAAGCAATCAGCCCCAGCATTTT
>NA|TRBV9|TRBJ1-2|NA
CASSVVPGRGDYGYTF
TGTGCCAGCAGCGTAGTACCAGGGCGGGGTGACTATGGCTACACCTTC
>medium-sized|TRBV6-6|TRBJ2-1|TRBD2
CASSYSGLAGVYNEQFF
TGTGCCAGCAGTTACTCGGGACTAGCGGGAGTCTACAATGAGCAGTTCTTC
>medium-sized|TRBV27|TRBJ2-1|TRBD1
CASRDRVQNEQFF
TGTGCCAGCAGGGACAGGGTTCAGAATGAGCAGTTCTTC
>medium-sized|TRBV6-1|TRBJ1-3|TRBD1
CASSQDRAGNTIYF
TGTGCCAGCAGTCAAGACAGGGCTGGAAACACCATATATTTT
>NA|TRBV12-3/TRBV12-4|TRBJ1-2|NA
CASSSSSGYGYTF
TGTGCCAGCAGTTCCTCTTCGGGCTATGGCTACACCTTC
>NA|TRBV11-2|TRBJ2-5|NA
CASSLSGGQETQYF
TGTGCCAGCAGCTTGTCCGGGGGCCAAGAGACCCAGTACTTC
>NA|TRBV10-3|TRBJ1-1|NA
CAMGRANTEAFF
TGTGCCATGGGACGGGCTAATACTGAAGCTTTCTTT
>many|TRBV7-8|TRBJ2-2|NA
CASSVGRGTNTGELFF
TGTGCCAGCAGCGTAGGTCGGGGGACGAACACCGGGGAGCTGTTTTTT
>NA|TRBV28|TRBJ2-2|NA
CVSSPADTGELFF
TGTGTCAGCAGCCCCGCAGACACCGGGGAGCTGTTTTTT
>NA|TRBV30|TRBJ1-4|NA
CAWKDYGGADEKLFF
TGTGCCTGGAAAGATTACGGGGGCGCGGACGAAAAACTGTTTTTT
>few|TRBV6-5|TRBJ2-3|NA
CASSYGWGSDTQYF
TGTGCCAGCAGTTACGGGTGGGGTTCAGATACGCAGTATTTT
>NA|TRBV20-1|TRBJ2-7|TRBD1
CSAAGQGEEQYF
TGCAGTGCTGCGGGACAGGGCGAAGAGCAGTACTTC
>few|TRBV28|TRBJ2-3|TRBD2
CASSSGRARDRDTQYF
TGTGCCAGCTCTAGCGGGAGGGCCCGGGATCGCGATACGCAGTATTTT
>many|TRBV6-1|TRBJ2-2|NA
CASREPTHNTNTGELFF
TGTGCCAGCAGAGAACCGACACACAATACGAACACCGGGGAGCTGTTTTTT
>few|TRBV27|TRBJ1-1|NA
CASSLDPGGTEAFF
TGTGCCAGCAGTTTAGACCCTGGGGGCACTGAAGCTTTCTTT
>few|TRBV6-6|TRBJ1-1|TRBD1
CASSYTGQVFAEAFF
TGTGCCAGCAGTTACACCGGACAGGTCTTCGCTGAAGCTTTCTTT
>many|TRBV6-1|TRBJ1-1|NA
CASTRLMGAEAFF
TGTGCCAGCACCCGGCTTATGGGGGCTGAAGCTTTCTTT
>few|TRBV20-1|TRBJ1-5|NA
CSAATVYSNQPQHF
TGCAGTGCCGCGACAGTTTATAGCAATCAGCCCCAGCATTTT
>few|TRBV28|TRBJ2-1|NA
CASSRSEGRNEQFF
TGTGCCAGCAGTCGGTCGGAGGGCCGGAATGAGCAGTTCTTC